Listed here is a single T cell receptor beta chain. Germline V gives CDR1 SEHNR, CDR2 FQNEAQ (reference sequence). Unmatched junction bases numbered 4, after V lost 5 bases and J lost 7 bases. The CDR3 runs 13 residues. The sample belongs to a study of blood T cell repertoires in COVID-19. Study at large: COVID-19 samples from acute and convalescent phases originated in the United States, Italy and Spain. T cells, B-cell-depleted T cells, or PBMCs supplied cDNA or gDNA.

In the source study's methods: Researchers report that nucleated cell counts were estimated from reference gene primer amplification. The data were produced by immunoSEQ multiplex PCR, yet TCRdb's version contains in-frame clones alone and is incomplete. V and J calls and clone size are given by that table; D and trimming were obtained from the DNA. The sample yields about 90,000 clones, roughly four fifths seen once. What was sequenced was peripheral blood. The clonotype originates from a human donor in a cohort sampled during active COVID-19. The rearrangement joins TRBV7-9 to TRBJ1-5; TRBD1 matches 8 bases. CDR3 amino acids: CASSGQGGQPQHF. CDR3 sequence (DNA): TGTGCCAGCAGCGGACAGGGAGGCCAGCCCCAGCATTTT.